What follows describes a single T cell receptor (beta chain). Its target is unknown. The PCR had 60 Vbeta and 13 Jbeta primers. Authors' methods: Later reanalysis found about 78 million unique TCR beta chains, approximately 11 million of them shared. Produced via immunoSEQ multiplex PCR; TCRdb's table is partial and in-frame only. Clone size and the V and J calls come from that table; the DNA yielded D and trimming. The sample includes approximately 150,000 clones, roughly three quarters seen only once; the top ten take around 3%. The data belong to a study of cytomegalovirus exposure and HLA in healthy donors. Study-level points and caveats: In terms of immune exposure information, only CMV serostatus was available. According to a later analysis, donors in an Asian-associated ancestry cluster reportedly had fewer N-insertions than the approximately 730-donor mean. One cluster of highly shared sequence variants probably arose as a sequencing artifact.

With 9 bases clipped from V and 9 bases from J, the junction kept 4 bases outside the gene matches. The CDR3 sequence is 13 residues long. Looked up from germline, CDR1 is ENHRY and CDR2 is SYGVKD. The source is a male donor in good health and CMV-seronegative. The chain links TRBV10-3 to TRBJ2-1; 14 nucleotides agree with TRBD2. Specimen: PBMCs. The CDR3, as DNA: TGTGCCATAGGGACTAGCGGGGGCATTGAGCAGTTCTTC. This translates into CAIGTSGGIEQFF.